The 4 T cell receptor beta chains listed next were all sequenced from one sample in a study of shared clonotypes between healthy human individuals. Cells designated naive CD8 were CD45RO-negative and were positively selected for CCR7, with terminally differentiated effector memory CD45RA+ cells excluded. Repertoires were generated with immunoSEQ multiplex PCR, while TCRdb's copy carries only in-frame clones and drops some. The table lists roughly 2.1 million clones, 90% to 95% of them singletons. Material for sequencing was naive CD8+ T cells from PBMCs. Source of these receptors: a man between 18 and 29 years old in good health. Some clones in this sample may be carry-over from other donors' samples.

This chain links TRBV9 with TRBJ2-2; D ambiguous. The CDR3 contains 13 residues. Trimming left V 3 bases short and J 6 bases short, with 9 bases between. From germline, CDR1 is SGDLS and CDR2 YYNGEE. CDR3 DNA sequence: TGTGCCAGCAGCGGAGATTGGTCCGGGGAGCTGTTTTTT. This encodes CASSGDWSGELFF. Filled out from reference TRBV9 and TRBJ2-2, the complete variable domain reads DSGVTQTPKHLITATGQRVTLRCSPRSGDLSVYWYQQSLDQGLQFLIQYYNGEERAKGNILERFSAQQFPDLHSELNLSSLELGDSALYFCASSGDWSGELFFGEGSRLTVL.

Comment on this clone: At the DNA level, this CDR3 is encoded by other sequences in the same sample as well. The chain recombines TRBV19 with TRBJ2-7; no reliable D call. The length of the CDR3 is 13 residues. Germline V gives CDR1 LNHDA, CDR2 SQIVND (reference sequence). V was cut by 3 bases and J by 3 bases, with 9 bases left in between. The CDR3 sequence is CASSIGPRYEQYF. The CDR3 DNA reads TGTGCCAGTAGTATTGGACCTCGCTACGAGCAGTACTTC.

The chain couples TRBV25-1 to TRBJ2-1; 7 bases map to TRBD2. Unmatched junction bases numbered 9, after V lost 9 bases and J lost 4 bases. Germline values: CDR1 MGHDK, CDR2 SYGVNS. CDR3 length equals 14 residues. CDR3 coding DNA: TGTGCCAGTCGGACGGCAGCGGGATACAATGAGCAGTTCTTC. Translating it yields CASRTAAGYNEQFF.

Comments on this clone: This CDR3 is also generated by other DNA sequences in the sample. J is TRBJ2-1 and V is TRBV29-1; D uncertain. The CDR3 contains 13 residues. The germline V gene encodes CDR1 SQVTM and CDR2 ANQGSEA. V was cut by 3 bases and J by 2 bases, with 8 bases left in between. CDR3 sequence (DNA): TGCAGCGTTGAGGGGTTCACCTACAATGAGCAGTTCTTC. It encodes CSVEGFTYNEQFF.